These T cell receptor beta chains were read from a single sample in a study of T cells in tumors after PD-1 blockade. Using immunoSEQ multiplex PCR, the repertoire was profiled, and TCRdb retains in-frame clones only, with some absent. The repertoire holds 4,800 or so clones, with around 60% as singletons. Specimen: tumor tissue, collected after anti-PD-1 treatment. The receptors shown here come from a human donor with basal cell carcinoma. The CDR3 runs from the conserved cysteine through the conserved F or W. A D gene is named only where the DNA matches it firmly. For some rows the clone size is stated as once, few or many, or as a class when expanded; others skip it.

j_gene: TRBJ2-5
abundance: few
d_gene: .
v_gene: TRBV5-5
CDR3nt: TGTGCCAGCAGCCCATACAGGGTCCAAGAGACCCAGTACTTC
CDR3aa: CASSPYRVQETQYF

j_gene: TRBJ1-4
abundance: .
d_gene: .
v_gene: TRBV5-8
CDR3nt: TGTGCCAGCAGTCCCGGGACTTCTAATGAAAAACTGTTTTTT
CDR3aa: CASSPGTSNEKLFF

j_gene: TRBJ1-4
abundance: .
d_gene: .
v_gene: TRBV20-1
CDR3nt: TGCAGTGCTAGCCGTGAAAAACTGTTTTTT
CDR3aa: CSASREKLFF

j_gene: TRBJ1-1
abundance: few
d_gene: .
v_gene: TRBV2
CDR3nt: TGTGCCAGCAGCCTCCTGATGGGGGGGAACACTGAAGCTTTCTTT
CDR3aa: CASSLLMGGNTEAFF

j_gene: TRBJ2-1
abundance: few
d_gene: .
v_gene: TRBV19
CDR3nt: TGTGCCAGTAGTATAGTCAGCAGATCTATGTACAATGAGCAGTTCTTC
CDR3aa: CASSIVSRSMYNEQFF

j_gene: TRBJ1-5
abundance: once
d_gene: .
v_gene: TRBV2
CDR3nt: TGTGCCAGCAGTGGCACAGGAAATCAGCCCCAGCATTTT
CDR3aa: CASSGTGNQPQHF

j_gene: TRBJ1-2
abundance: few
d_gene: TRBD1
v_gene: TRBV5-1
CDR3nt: TGCGCCAGCAGTGGGACAGGGCTACGTGGCTACACCTTC
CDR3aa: CASSGTGLRGYTF

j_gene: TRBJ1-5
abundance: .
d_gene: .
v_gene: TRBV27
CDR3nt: TGTGCCAGCAGTTTAAGGGGTCAGCCCCAGCATTTT
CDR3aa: CASSLRGQPQHF

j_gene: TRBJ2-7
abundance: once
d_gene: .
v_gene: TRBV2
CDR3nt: TGTGCCAGCAGTCAGACAACAGTTTACGAGCAGTACTTC
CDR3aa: CASSQTTVYEQYF

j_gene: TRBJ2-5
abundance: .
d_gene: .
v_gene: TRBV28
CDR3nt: TGTGCCAGCAGTTTACTCCCCCGTTGGACCCAGTACTTC
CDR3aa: CASSLLPRWTQYF

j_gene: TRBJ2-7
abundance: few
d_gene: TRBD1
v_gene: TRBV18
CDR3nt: TGTGCCAGCTCAGTGTGGACAGGGTCCTACGAGCAGTACTTC
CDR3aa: CASSVWTGSYEQYF

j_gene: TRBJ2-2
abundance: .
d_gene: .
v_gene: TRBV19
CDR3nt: TGTGCCGCCTCCTCGGACGTGAACACCGGGGAGCTGTTTTTT
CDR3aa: CAASSDVNTGELFF

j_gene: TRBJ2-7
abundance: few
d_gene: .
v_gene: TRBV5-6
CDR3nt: TGTGCCAGCAGCTTGTGGGACCGGCCCTACGAGCAGTACTTC
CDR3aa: CASSLWDRPYEQYF

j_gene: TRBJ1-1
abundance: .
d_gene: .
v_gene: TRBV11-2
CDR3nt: TGTGCCAGCAGCTTAGACATCGAGCAGGGGCCTGCGAACACTGAAGCTTTCTTT
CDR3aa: CASSLDIEQGPANTEAFF

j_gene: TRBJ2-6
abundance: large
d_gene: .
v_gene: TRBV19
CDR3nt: TGTGCCAGTAACAGGGACTCTGGGGCCAACGTCCTGACTTTC
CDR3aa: CASNRDSGANVLTF

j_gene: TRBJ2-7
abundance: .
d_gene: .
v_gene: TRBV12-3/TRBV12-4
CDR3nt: TGTGCCAGCAGTCGGACAGAGAAGTACGAGCAGTACTTC
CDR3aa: CASSRTEKYEQYF

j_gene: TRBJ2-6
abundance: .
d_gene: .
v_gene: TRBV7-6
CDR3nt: TGTGCCAGCAGCTTAGATAGGTCCAGGAATAGTGGGGCCAACGTCCTGACTTTC
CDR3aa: CASSLDRSRNSGANVLTF